The next 23 T cell receptor delta chains were all read from a single sample in a study of gamma-delta T cells after stem cell transplantation. TCRdb re-processed the RT-PCR reads using CATT. The table lists 1,300 to 1,500 delta-chain clones, under 15% of them singletons. Sequencing input: gamma-delta T cells. These TCRs come from a human donor. It is not recorded whose cells these are; they may come from a transplant donor.

The chain carries TRDV2 and TRDJ1; TRDD3 matches at 11 bases. Germline V gene lookup returns CDR1 GEAIGNYY and CDR2 EKD. J gave up 2 bases and V 3 bases, and 4 bases lay outside the gene matches. This CDR3 comprises 15 residues. CDR3 in DNA: TGTGCCTGTGACGTACTGGGGGATAAAACCGATAAACTCATCTTT. Its translation is CACDVLGDKTDKLIF.

This clone is judged hyperexpanded. The sample contains more than one DNA sequence encoding this CDR3. This sequence joins TRDV2 and TRDJ3; 13 nucleotides agree with TRDD3. Trimming took 0 bases from V and 0 from J; bases not matched to a gene: 10. CDR1 is GEAIGNYY, CDR2 EKD, per germline. This CDR3 contains 22 residues. CDR3 nucleotides: TGTGCCTGTGACACCAAATTTACTGGGGGATACGCTAGCTCCTGGGACACCCGACAGATGTTTTTC. Its translation is CACDTKFTGGYASSWDTRQMFF.

Details on this clone: This is likely an artifact of a read error, given a far larger clone one base away. The same CDR3 is also encoded by other DNA sequences in this sample. This chain joins TRAV29/DV5 and TRDJ1; D might be TRDD3 (6 bases). The CDR3 contains 18 residues. The V end was cut by 1 base, the J end by 11 bases, with 33 bases between. Germline V gene sequence: CDR1 NSMFDY, CDR2 ISSIKDK. The CDR3 reads CAASHFSSSFTGSGVLIF. The CDR3 DNA reads as TGTGCAGCAAGCCATTTCTCCTCATCCTTTACTGGGTCGGGGGTGCTCATCTTT.

This clone is medium-sized in the sample. The chain carries TRDV2 and TRDJ1; 9 bases line up with TRDD3. V lost 3 bases and J lost 0; bases outside the gene matches: 13. Germline lookup yields CDR1 GEAIGNYY and CDR2 EKD. The CDR3 extends over 18 amino acids. Here the CDR3 reads CACDLLGETGEYTDKLIF. The CDR3 region has the DNA TGTGCCTGTGACTTACTGGGGGAGACCGGGGAGTACACCGATAAACTCATCTTT.

This rearrangement joins TRDV2 to TRDJ3, with 8 bases lining up with TRDD3. V trimming: 2 bases; J trimming: 8 bases; junction bases outside the gene matches: 13. The germline V gene encodes CDR1 GEAIGNYY and CDR2 EKD. This CDR3 contains 18 residues. CDR3 coding DNA: TGTGCCTGTGACATTACTGGGGGCTACTCCTTGTACACCCGACAGATGTTTTTC. This encodes CACDITGGYSLYTRQMFF.

A few counts support this clone. TCRdb's protein, taken from a much larger clone, differs from this DNA's translation at residue 13, likely owing to a read error; the protein displayed comes from the DNA. V is TRDV1 and J is TRDJ1; 9 bases are a match to TRDD2. Germline V gene sequence: CDR1 TSWWSYY, CDR2 QGS. This CDR3 region has 25 residues. Germline trimming cut 4 bases from V and 0 bases from J; bases unmatched to any gene: 33. The CDR3 protein is CALGAHLPTAKIFLGARADTDKLIF. Written as DNA, the CDR3 is TGTGCTCTTGGGGCCCACCTTCCTACGGCGAAAATATTTCTGGGGGCCCGGGCAGACACCGATAAACTCATCTTT.

This clone was detected a few times. One base separates it from a far larger clone, so it is likely a read error. The identical CDR3 is also encoded by other nucleotide sequences in the sample. DNA of the CDR3: TGTGCAGCAAGCCATTTTTCCTCATCCTTTACTGGGTCGGGGGTACTCATCTTT. The encoded protein is CAASHFSSSFTGSGVLIF. This chain links TRAV29/DV5 with TRDJ1; D perhaps matches TRDD3 (6 bases). V gave up 1 base and J gave up 10 bases, with 32 bases separating them. The germline V gene has CDR1 NSMFDY and CDR2 ISSIKDK. CDR3 length: 18 residues.

The DNA for the CDR3 is TGTGCCCGCTTCGCAAATAAACTCATCTTT. Translating gives CARFANKLIF. V gene TRDV2 combines with J gene TRDJ1; D call uncertain. The CDR3 spans 10 residues. Between the trimmed V and J ends, which lost 9 bases and 6 bases, there was a span of 10 bases. Looked up from germline, CDR1 is GEAIGNYY and CDR2 is EKD.

This clone was seen only a few times. The sample carries other DNA sequences with the same CDR3. This chain uses TRDV2 with TRDJ1; 12 bases line up with TRDD3. CDR1 is GEAIGNYY, CDR2 EKD, per germline. This CDR3 contains 21 residues. V was pared by 0 bases and J by 0 bases, with 16 bases of the junction left unmatched. The CDR3 region is CACDTVPTGGYPNSYTDKLIF. The CDR3 DNA follows: TGTGCCTGTGACACCGTCCCTACTGGGGGATACCCCAACTCGTACACCGATAAACTCATCTTT.

This rearrangement joins TRAV29/DV5 to TRDJ1; 8 nucleotides match TRDD3. The ends lost 0 bases at V and 0 bases at J; junction bases unmatched: 22. CDR1 and CDR2 (germline): NSMFDY, ISSIKDK. This CDR3 comprises 21 residues. The chain's CDR3 is CAASALLRILVLGGYTDKLIF. The CDR3 nucleotides read TGTGCAGCAAGCGCGCTCCTACGAATCCTTGTACTGGGGGGGTACACCGATAAACTCATCTTT.

By share, this clone counts as medium-sized. A far larger clone differs by one base, so this is likely a read error. The chain joins TRDV2 to TRDJ3; TRDD3 matches at 7 bases. Germline CDR1 reads GEAIGNYY; CDR2 reads EKD. CDR3 size: 20 residues. J lost 0 bases, V lost 3 bases, and 13 bases had no gene match. The CDR3 DNA sequence: TGTGCCTGTGACGCCGGTCCCTGGGGGTTGAGCTCCTGGGACACCCGACAGATGTTTTTC. Encoded protein: CACDAGPWGLSSWDTRQMFF.

Turning to this clone: A much larger clone sits a single nucleotide away, making a read error possible. Other DNA sequences within the sample encode an identical CDR3. V usage is TRDV2 and J usage is TRDJ1; 9 bases are shared with TRDD3. Germline V gene data show CDR1 as GEAIGNYY and CDR2 as EKD. With 1 base clipped from V and 0 bases from J, the junction kept 8 bases outside the gene matches. CDR3 length equals 17 residues. CDR3 sequence: CACDTVGGIPYTDKLIF. CDR3 bases: TGTGCCTGTGACACTGTGGGGGGGATACCTTACACCGATAAACTCATCTTT.

This clone was seen a handful of times. A read error may explain this, as a much larger clone is one base away. Other DNA sequences in the same sample also yield this CDR3. The chain is built from TRDV1 and TRDJ2, with 12 bases identical to TRDD3. Looked up from germline, CDR1 is TSWWSYY and CDR2 is QGS. The CDR3 length is 20 residues. CDR3 DNA sequence: TGTGCCCTTGGGGAACTCGAAGTACTGGGGGATACTCCTTTGACAGCACAACTCTTCTTT. Amino acids: CALGELEVLGDTPLTAQLFF.

The genes are TRDV2 and TRDJ1; 10 bases agree with TRDD3. Germline-derived CDR1 and CDR2 are GEAIGNYY and EKD. Trimming removed 0 bases from V and 4 bases from J; junction bases left unmatched: 16. There are 19 residues in the CDR3. CDR3 bases: TGTGCCTGTGACACCGGGAACCTTACTGGGGGATTGGGGATCGATAAACTCATCTTT. Translating gives CACDTGNLTGGLGIDKLIF.

The rearrangement uses TRDV2 and TRDJ1; TRDD3 is a possible D gene (6 bases). The germline V gene has CDR1 GEAIGNYY and CDR2 EKD. This CDR3 is 14 amino acids long. V lost 2 bases and J 2 bases, leaving 11 bases between the germline ends. The CDR3 bases are TGTGCCTGTGACAAACTGGGTGGAACCGATAAACTCATCTTT. Protein: CACDKLGGTDKLIF.

In this sample, this clone turned up a few times. This probably arose from a read error, given a far larger clone one base away. The same CDR3 is also encoded by other DNA sequences in this sample. The rearrangement links TRDV1 to TRDJ1, with 12 bases lining up with TRDD3. Germline V CDR1 and CDR2: TSWWSYY, QGS. The CDR3 is 23 amino acids. The junction had 22 bases not matched to a gene; V was cut back by 2 bases and J by 0 bases. The CDR3: CALGELVVLRTAGGYGNTDKLIF. CDR3 DNA sequence: TGTGCTCTTGGGGAATTAGTTGTCCTACGTACTGCTGGGGGATACGGGAACACCGATAAACTCATCTTT.

Sample share makes this clone medium-sized (0.01 to 0.1%). This chain uses TRDV2 with TRDJ2, with 7 nucleotides matching TRDD3. The CDR3 is 15 residues long. With 0 bases clipped from V and 1 base from J, the junction kept 1 base outside the gene matches. The germline V gene encodes CDR1 GEAIGNYY and CDR2 EKD. The CDR3 loop is CACDTVGDLTAQLFF. The CDR3 nucleotides are TGTGCCTGTGACACCGTGGGGGATTTGACAGCACAACTCTTCTTT.

This clone came up a few times. The gene calls are TRDV2 and TRDJ1; D remains unclear. The CDR3 has 14 residues. Trimming left V 3 bases short and J 0 bases short, with 10 bases between. Germline lookup yields CDR1 GEAIGNYY and CDR2 EKD. In DNA, the CDR3 is TGTGCCTGTGACGACCTCAGGTACACCGATAAACTCATCTTT. It translates to CACDDLRYTDKLIF.

Regarding this clone: TCRdb lists the protein of a much larger clone for this DNA, which differs at residue 20, so this is likely a read error; the protein given here is translated from the DNA itself. CDR3 residues: CAFLRSHLGWYWGNLYTDKPIF. The CDR3 DNA sequence: TGTGCCTTTTTGCGCTCACACCTAGGGTGGTACTGGGGGAATTTGTACACCGATAAACCCATCTTT. The V call is TRDV3, the J call TRDJ1; 9 nucleotides line up with TRDD3. The CDR3 covers 22 residues. Germline CDR1 reads TVYSNPD; CDR2 reads GDNSRS (reference sequence).

Worth noting for this clone: The protein recorded in TCRdb matches a much larger clone and deviates from this DNA's translation at residue 18, suggesting a read error; the protein here is obtained by translating the DNA. The rearrangement joins TRDV2 to TRDJ3, with 7 bases matching TRDD3. Germline values: CDR1 GEAIGNYY, CDR2 EKD. The CDR3 spans 20 residues. DNA of the CDR3: TGTGCCTGTGACACCGGTCCCTGGGGGTTGAGCTCCTGGGACACCCGACAGACGTTTTTC. The encoded protein is CACDTGPWGLSSWDTRQTFF.

This clone is classed as medium-sized (0.01 to 0.1%). V usage is TRDV2 and J usage is TRDJ3, with 7 bases aligning to TRDD3. This CDR3 has 20 residues. Germline trimming cut 0 bases from V and 18 bases from J; bases unmatched to any gene: 28. The germline V gene encodes CDR1 GEAIGNYY and CDR2 EKD. The CDR3 sequence: CACDTGPWGLISCDTRPMFF. CDR3 bases: TGTGCCTGTGACACCGGTCCCTGGGGGTTGATCTCCTGTGACACCCGCCCGATGTTTTTC.

In this sample, this clone turned up a few times. The protein held in TCRdb is that of a much larger clone and does not match this DNA's translation at residue 8, likely because of a read error; the protein shown is translated from the DNA. The rearrangement links TRDV1 to TRDJ1, with 10 bases identical to TRDD3. Germline trimming cut 0 bases from V and 1 base from J; bases unmatched to any gene: 26. CDR1 is TSWWSYY, CDR2 QGS, per germline. The CDR3 covers 24 residues. The CDR3 reads CALGELDAGPLGYWGITITDKLIF. Written as DNA, the CDR3 is TGTGCTCTTGGGGAACTAGATGCCGGCCCCCTCGGGTACTGGGGGATCACAATCACCGATAAACTCATCTTT.

This chain uses TRDV1 with TRDJ1, with D perhaps matching TRDD3 (5 bases). Trimming pared 8 bases from V and 9 bases from J, leaving 40 bases between. This CDR3 comprises 20 residues. CDR1 is TSWWSYY, CDR2 QGS, per germline. This CDR3 reads CALWAALFLCGIDRYLQLIF. CDR3 DNA: TGTGCTCTTTGGGCGGCTCTGTTTCTTTGTGGGATTGACCGATATCTGCAACTCATCTTT.